This is a list of T cell receptor beta chains from one sample in a study of cytomegalovirus exposure and HLA in healthy donors. Some clones are missing from TCRdb's copy, which holds only in-frame ones; the method was immunoSEQ multiplex PCR. The sample consists of some 95,000 clones, over 70% of them appearing once. The sequencing sample was made of PBMCs. These receptors were collected from a woman in her forties in good health and CMV-seronegative. CDR3s include the opening cysteine and the closing phenylalanine or tryptophan. Each record gives: CDR3 DNA, CDR3 protein, J gene, D gene, clone size, V gene. D genes are given only for firm matches. Size tells how often a clone was seen (once, few, many) or the class of an expanded clone, and some rows leave it out.

CDR3 DNA: TGTGCCAGCAGCTTAGCCGCGACAGGCTATAATTCACCCCTCCACTTT
CDR3 protein: CASSLAATGYNSPLHF
J gene: TRBJ1-6
D gene: -
clone size: few
V gene: TRBV11-2

CDR3 DNA: TGTGCCAGCAGCTTAGCCATCAGGGATAAGATCTCTGGGGCCAACGTCCTGACTTTC
CDR3 protein: CASSLAIRDKISGANVLTF
J gene: TRBJ2-6
D gene: -
clone size: -
V gene: TRBV7-9

CDR3 DNA: TGCAGCGTTGAAGATATTGAATCGACAGAAGAGAAATATGGCTACACCTTC
CDR3 protein: CSVEDIESTEEKYGYTF
J gene: TRBJ1-2
D gene: -
clone size: -
V gene: TRBV29-1

CDR3 DNA: TGTGCCAGCAGTTCCCCGCCGGGGGAGCAGTTCTTC
CDR3 protein: CASSSPPGEQFF
J gene: TRBJ2-1
D gene: -
clone size: once
V gene: TRBV28

CDR3 DNA: TGTGCCACAACCAGGCGGGGATCAGTGGAGGGCTACACCTTC
CDR3 protein: CATTRRGSVEGYTF
J gene: TRBJ1-2
D gene: -
clone size: once
V gene: TRBV19

CDR3 DNA: TGCGCCAGCAGCTTTGGGAGCGGGACAGGGATTGACGAGCAGTACTTC
CDR3 protein: CASSFGSGTGIDEQYF
J gene: TRBJ2-7
D gene: TRBD1
clone size: -
V gene: TRBV5-1

CDR3 DNA: TGTGCCAGCAGTGACTCGAATTTCCAGCGGGGGACCGACCAAGAGACCCAGTACTTC
CDR3 protein: CASSDSNFQRGTDQETQYF
J gene: TRBJ2-5
D gene: TRBD2
clone size: -
V gene: TRBV6-4

CDR3 DNA: TGTGCCAGCACCCCCGACAGGTTGAACACTGAAGCTTTCTTT
CDR3 protein: CASTPDRLNTEAFF
J gene: TRBJ1-1
D gene: -
clone size: -
V gene: TRBV7-2

CDR3 DNA: TGTGCCAGCTCACCATTCAGGGAGGACTATGGCTACACCTTC
CDR3 protein: CASSPFREDYGYTF
J gene: TRBJ1-2
D gene: -
clone size: -
V gene: TRBV18

CDR3 DNA: TGTGCCAGTAGTAAACAGGGGTCCCACGAGCAGTACTTC
CDR3 protein: CASSKQGSHEQYF
J gene: TRBJ2-7
D gene: TRBD1
clone size: -
V gene: TRBV19

CDR3 DNA: TGTGCCAGCAGGGTCGGGACAGACGCTTACAATGAGCAGTTCTTC
CDR3 protein: CASRVGTDAYNEQFF
J gene: TRBJ2-1
D gene: TRBD1
clone size: -
V gene: TRBV6-1

CDR3 DNA: TGCGCCAGCAGCTCGGACAGGGGTCAGTCCCAGCCCCAGCATTTT
CDR3 protein: CASSSDRGQSQPQHF
J gene: TRBJ1-5
D gene: TRBD1
clone size: -
V gene: TRBV10-2

CDR3 DNA: TGTGCCAGCAGCCAACGGCAGGGGGCCGATTCACCCCTCCACTTT
CDR3 protein: CASSQRQGADSPLHF
J gene: TRBJ1-6
D gene: TRBD1
clone size: -
V gene: TRBV14

CDR3 DNA: TGTGCCAGCAGCGGGGACAGGGGGCGCGGGGAGCAGTACTTC
CDR3 protein: CASSGDRGRGEQYF
J gene: TRBJ2-7
D gene: TRBD1
clone size: -
V gene: TRBV7-2

CDR3 DNA: TGTGCCAGCAGGTTGACTAGCGGGGGTCCCAATGAGCAGTTCTTC
CDR3 protein: CASRLTSGGPNEQFF
J gene: TRBJ2-1
D gene: TRBD2
clone size: -
V gene: TRBV2

CDR3 DNA: TGCGCCAGCAGCTTGGAAACTAGTGGTACGCAGTATTTT
CDR3 protein: CASSLETSGTQYF
J gene: TRBJ2-3
D gene: -
clone size: -
V gene: TRBV5-1

CDR3 DNA: TGTGCCAGCAGCCAAGATCGGCAGGGGGAATACTCTGGAAACACCATATATTTT
CDR3 protein: CASSQDRQGEYSGNTIYF
J gene: TRBJ1-3
D gene: TRBD1
clone size: -
V gene: TRBV4-2

CDR3 DNA: TGTGCCAGCAGTACAGGGAGGCAGTACTTC
CDR3 protein: CASSTGRQYF
J gene: TRBJ2-7
D gene: -
clone size: once
V gene: TRBV2

CDR3 DNA: TGTGCCAGCGCCCCCCGCGCCCGGGGCAATGAGCAGTTCTTC
CDR3 protein: CASAPRARGNEQFF
J gene: TRBJ2-1
D gene: -
clone size: -
V gene: TRBV27

CDR3 DNA: TGTGCCAGCCAACAGGACAGGCTCGACGAGCAGTACTTC
CDR3 protein: CASQQDRLDEQYF
J gene: TRBJ2-7
D gene: TRBD1
clone size: -
V gene: TRBV2

CDR3 DNA: TGTGCCAGCAGCCCCCTAGGAGGGTCGGAGACTGAAGCTTTCTTT
CDR3 protein: CASSPLGGSETEAFF
J gene: TRBJ1-1
D gene: -
clone size: -
V gene: TRBV14

CDR3 DNA: TGCAGTGCTGAGAGAGGCAATGAGCAGTTCTTC
CDR3 protein: CSAERGNEQFF
J gene: TRBJ2-1
D gene: -
clone size: -
V gene: TRBV20-1

CDR3 DNA: TGTGCCAGCATCCAGGGGGCGGGGGTGGCAGATACGCAGTATTTT
CDR3 protein: CASIQGAGVADTQYF
J gene: TRBJ2-3
D gene: -
clone size: -
V gene: TRBV6-4

CDR3 DNA: TGTGCCAGCAGCTTAGTTGACAGAAAACTGTTTTTT
CDR3 protein: CASSLVDRKLFF
J gene: TRBJ1-4
D gene: -
clone size: -
V gene: TRBV7-9

CDR3 DNA: TGCGCCAGCAGCTGGGGGACTAGCGGACAAGAGACCCAGTACTTC
CDR3 protein: CASSWGTSGQETQYF
J gene: TRBJ2-5
D gene: TRBD2
clone size: -
V gene: TRBV5-1

CDR3 DNA: TGTGCCAGCAGCTTAGCGGTTGGCTACACCTTC
CDR3 protein: CASSLAVGYTF
J gene: TRBJ1-2
D gene: -
clone size: -
V gene: TRBV11-2

CDR3 DNA: TGCGCCAGCAGCCACGGACAGGGGGGCTACGAGCAGTACTTC
CDR3 protein: CASSHGQGGYEQYF
J gene: TRBJ2-7
D gene: TRBD1
clone size: -
V gene: TRBV4-1

CDR3 DNA: TGTGCCAGCAGCCAAGATCAGGTCCGGTCCTACGAGCAGTACTTC
CDR3 protein: CASSQDQVRSYEQYF
J gene: TRBJ2-7
D gene: -
clone size: few
V gene: TRBV4-2

CDR3 DNA: TGTGCAAGTCGCTTCAGCGGGGCACCCTACAATGAGCAGTTCTTC
CDR3 protein: CASRFSGAPYNEQFF
J gene: TRBJ2-1
D gene: -
clone size: once
V gene: TRBV12-2

CDR3 DNA: TGCGCCAGCAGCACATCCGGGACAGGTAGAGATACGCAGTATTTT
CDR3 protein: CASSTSGTGRDTQYF
J gene: TRBJ2-3
D gene: TRBD1
clone size: -
V gene: TRBV5-1

CDR3 DNA: TGTGCCAGCAGCTTAGCGGCTAGCGGAAACACAGATACGCAGTATTTT
CDR3 protein: CASSLAASGNTDTQYF
J gene: TRBJ2-3
D gene: TRBD2
clone size: -
V gene: TRBV7-8

CDR3 DNA: TGCGCCAGCAGCTCGAGGGGGTCCTTACAAGAGACCCAGTACTTC
CDR3 protein: CASSSRGSLQETQYF
J gene: TRBJ2-5
D gene: -
clone size: few
V gene: TRBV5-1

CDR3 DNA: TGTGCCAGCAGTTTTGTCAGTCAAAACTCTGGAAACACCATATATTTT
CDR3 protein: CASSFVSQNSGNTIYF
J gene: TRBJ1-3
D gene: -
clone size: few
V gene: TRBV6-6

CDR3 DNA: TGTGCCTGGAGTGTAATCCTAGCGGGGGGTGAGCAGTACTTC
CDR3 protein: CAWSVILAGGEQYF
J gene: TRBJ2-7
D gene: TRBD2
clone size: few
V gene: TRBV30

CDR3 DNA: TGTGCCAGCAGCACCTTTGGGCCCAATGAAAAACTGTTTTTT
CDR3 protein: CASSTFGPNEKLFF
J gene: TRBJ1-4
D gene: -
clone size: -
V gene: TRBV27

CDR3 DNA: TGTGCCAGCAGCCCCCGTATAGGGGATGGTGGCTACACCTTC
CDR3 protein: CASSPRIGDGGYTF
J gene: TRBJ1-2
D gene: -
clone size: once
V gene: TRBV7-8

CDR3 DNA: TGTGCCTGGAGTTCGGGGGGTACAGGAAACACCATATATTTT
CDR3 protein: CAWSSGGTGNTIYF
J gene: TRBJ1-3
D gene: -
clone size: -
V gene: TRBV30

CDR3 DNA: TGTGCCAGCAGCTCTACAGGGGGCTTCGGAAAACTGTTTTTT
CDR3 protein: CASSSTGGFGKLFF
J gene: TRBJ1-4
D gene: TRBD1
clone size: -
V gene: TRBV7-9

CDR3 DNA: TGTGCCAGCAGTAAAGACAGTGGGGGGTACAATGAGCAGTTCTTC
CDR3 protein: CASSKDSGGYNEQFF
J gene: TRBJ2-1
D gene: -
clone size: -
V gene: TRBV7-6

CDR3 DNA: TGTGCCTGGAGTGACGGGACAGGGAGGATTGGCTACACCTTC
CDR3 protein: CAWSDGTGRIGYTF
J gene: TRBJ1-2
D gene: TRBD1
clone size: -
V gene: TRBV30

CDR3 DNA: TGCGCCAGCAGCGAGCAAGAGACCCAGTACTTC
CDR3 protein: CASSEQETQYF
J gene: TRBJ2-5
D gene: -
clone size: -
V gene: TRBV5-1

CDR3 DNA: TGTGCCAGCAGGGACGGCGGGGGGACTGAAGCTTTCTTT
CDR3 protein: CASRDGGGTEAFF
J gene: TRBJ1-1
D gene: -
clone size: -
V gene: TRBV7-9

CDR3 DNA: TGTGCCAGTAGTATTGGACAGGGTGGCGAGCAGTACTTC
CDR3 protein: CASSIGQGGEQYF
J gene: TRBJ2-7
D gene: TRBD1
clone size: -
V gene: TRBV19

CDR3 DNA: TGTGCCAGCAGTGAGGGGGGGACAGGGCGACGGACCCATGGTGAAAAACTGTTTTTT
CDR3 protein: CASSEGGTGRRTHGEKLFF
J gene: TRBJ1-4
D gene: TRBD1
clone size: few
V gene: TRBV28

CDR3 DNA: TGCGCCAGCAGCTTCTCGGCGCAGGGGGCAGCAGATACGCAGTATTTT
CDR3 protein: CASSFSAQGAADTQYF
J gene: TRBJ2-3
D gene: TRBD1
clone size: once
V gene: TRBV5-1

CDR3 DNA: TGCAGCGTTATCACTAGCGGAACCTACGAGCAGTACTTC
CDR3 protein: CSVITSGTYEQYF
J gene: TRBJ2-7
D gene: TRBD2
clone size: -
V gene: TRBV29-1

CDR3 DNA: TGTGCCAGCCTCAGGGAAAGCTCCTACAATGAGCAGTTCTTC
CDR3 protein: CASLRESSYNEQFF
J gene: TRBJ2-1
D gene: -
clone size: -
V gene: TRBV2